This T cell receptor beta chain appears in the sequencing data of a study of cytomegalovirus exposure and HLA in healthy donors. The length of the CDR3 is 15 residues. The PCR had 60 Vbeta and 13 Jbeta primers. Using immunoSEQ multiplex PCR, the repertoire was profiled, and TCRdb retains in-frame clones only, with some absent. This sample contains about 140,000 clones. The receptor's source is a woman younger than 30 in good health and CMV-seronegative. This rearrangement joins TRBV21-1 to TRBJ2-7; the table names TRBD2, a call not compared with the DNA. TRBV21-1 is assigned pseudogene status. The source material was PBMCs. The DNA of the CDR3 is TGTGCCAGCAGCAAAGGACGGGAGACGGCCTACGAGCAGTACGTC. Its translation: CASSKGRETAYEQYV.